Below are 17 T cell receptor beta chains sequenced from a single sample in a study of cytomegalovirus exposure and HLA in healthy donors. The primer mix had 60 Vbeta and 13 Jbeta primers. Assay: immunoSEQ multiplex PCR; the TCRdb copy retains only in-frame clones and omits some. This sample's clone table lists 75,000 to 95,000 clones. The sequencing sample was made of PBMCs. The source is a girl aged 10 to 17 in good health and CMV-seropositive.

The genes are TRBV28 and TRBJ1-2; D remains unclear. The CDR3 totals 11 residues. V was cut by 4 bases and J by 5 bases, with 5 bases left in between. Germline CDR1 MDHEN, CDR2 SYDVKM. The CDR3 protein is CASSSPYGYTF. The DNA for the CDR3 is TGTGCCAGCAGTTCCCCTTATGGCTACACCTTC.

Regarding this clone: The sample carries other DNA sequences with the same CDR3. This chain links TRBV6-5 with TRBJ1-2; 9 bases are shared with TRBD1. From germline, CDR1 is MNHEY and CDR2 SVGAGI. The CDR3 consists of 14 residues. J was trimmed by 8 bases and V by 5 bases; bases with no gene match: 9. CDR3 region: CASSQQTGGRGYTF. The DNA of the CDR3 is TGTGCCAGCAGTCAGCAAACAGGGGGCAGGGGCTACACCTTC.

The V call is TRBV4-1, the J call TRBJ2-1, with 11 bases lining up with TRBD2. The CDR3 is 16 amino acids. Germline trimming cut 2 bases from V and 7 bases from J; bases unmatched to any gene: 7. CDR1 and CDR2 (germline): MGHRA, YSYEKL. The CDR3 coding sequence is TGCGCCAGCAGCCAACTAGCGGGGGGTCCCGATAATGAGCAGTTCTTC. Residues: CASSQLAGGPDNEQFF.

The genes are TRBV12-5 and TRBJ2-5; 8 bases fit TRBD1. The assigned J gene may be wrong: the sequence end matches TRBJ2-7 better. CDR3 length: 14 amino acids. Germline V gene sequence: CDR1 LGHNT, CDR2 FRNRAP. CDR3 sequence (DNA): TGTGCTAGTGGTTATGGACAGGGAAGCTACGAGCAGTACTTC. It codes for CASGYGQGSYEQYF.

On this clone: One end of the junction varies from germline; a read error may be responsible. Other nucleotide sequences in the sample specify the same CDR3. V usage is TRBV7-3 and J usage is TRBJ1-6; D ambiguous. The CDR3 is 16 residues long. Germline CDR1 SGHTA, CDR2 FQGTGA. The CDR3 loop reads CASSLRDWSEGSPLHF. Written as DNA, the CDR3 is TGTGCCAGCAGCTTACGGGATTGGTCAGAGGGTTCACCCCTACACTTT.

The chain has TRBV5-1 and TRBJ2-7; D may be TRBD2 (6 bases). Germline V gene data show CDR1 as SGHRS and CDR2 as YFSETQ. The CDR3 is 16 amino acids. Trimming shortened V by 0 bases and J by 6 bases, and 19 bases separated the two germline ends. In nucleotides, the CDR3 is TGCGCCAGCAGCTTGGGACTTACCGGGACTCAGGGCGAGCAGTACTTC. Translation: CASSLGLTGTQGEQYF.

V usage is TRBV5-6 and J usage is TRBJ2-4, with D possibly TRBD1 on 5 matching bases. The CDR3 loop spans 14 amino acids. The V end lost 4 bases, the J end lost 6 bases, and 14 bases lay between the germline ends. Germline V CDR1 and CDR2: SGHDT, YYEEEE. The CDR3 DNA reads TGTGCCAGCAGCCTGACAGCGTCGCTAAACATTCAGTACTTC. Translated, it gives CASSLTASLNIQYF.

This chain uses TRBV4-2 with TRBJ1-6, with D hard to call. V was clipped by 1 base and J by 6 bases, with 13 bases between them. Germline lookup yields CDR1 LGHNA and CDR2 YNFKEQ. This CDR3 contains 16 residues. CDR3: CASSQGGIGFNSPLHF. CDR3 coding DNA: TGTGCCAGCAGCCAAGGAGGGATTGGATTTAATTCACCCCTCCACTTT.

The V and J genes are TRBV4-3 and TRBJ2-5, with D uncertain. Trimming removed 0 bases at V and 2 bases at J, with 7 bases between. Germline values: CDR1 LGHNA, CDR2 YSLEER. This CDR3 is built from 14 residues. CDR3 sequence (DNA): TGCGCCAGCAGCCAAGACCAGAATCAAGAGACCCAGTACTTC. Residues: CASSQDQNQETQYF.

The chain couples TRBV6-5 to TRBJ1-2; D not resolved. Germline V CDR1 and CDR2: MNHEY, SVGAGI. With 10 bases removed from V and 4 bases from J, the gap between germline ends came to 13 bases. The CDR3 spans 12 residues. CDR3 sequence: CATFAAFYGYTF. As DNA, the CDR3 is TGTGCCACCTTTGCGGCCTTCTATGGCTACACCTTC.

The chain couples TRBV10-2 to TRBJ2-2, with a possible D match to TRBD2 (6 bases). The CDR3 is 14 residues long. The V end was cut by 6 bases, the J end by 6 bases, with 14 bases between. The germline V gene encodes CDR1 WSHSY and CDR2 SAAADI. The CDR3 sequence: CASREPRLAGELFF. CDR3 DNA sequence: TGCGCCAGCAGGGAACCTAGACTAGCCGGGGAGCTGTTTTTT.

The chain has TRBV6-5 and TRBJ1-2; 9 nucleotides line up with TRBD1. The J segment lost 8 bases and the V segment lost 0 bases, leaving 7 bases of the junction unmatched. The germline V gene has CDR1 MNHEY and CDR2 SVGAGI. The CDR3 loop spans 15 amino acids. This CDR3 is CASSYSRQGVSGYTF. Here the CDR3 DNA reads TGTGCCAGCAGTTACTCCCGACAGGGGGTGAGCGGCTACACCTTC.

The chain is built from TRBV7-2 and TRBJ2-1, with 11 bases identical to TRBD2. CDR3 length equals 15 residues. Germline V gives CDR1 SGHTA, CDR2 FQGNSA. The V and J ends lost 1 base and 5 bases, in that order; junction bases with no gene match: 1. The CDR3 DNA reads TGTGCCAGCAGCTTAGTAGCGGGGGGGAACAATGAGCAGTTCTTC. Translation gives CASSLVAGGNNEQFF. Together with reference TRBV7-2 and TRBJ2-1, the CDR3 gives the full variable domain: GAGVSQSPSNKVTEKGKDVELRCDPISGHTALYWYRQSLGQGLEFLIYFQGNSAPDKSGLPSDRFSAERTGGSVSTLTIQRTQQEDSAVYLCASSLVAGGNNEQFFGPGTRLTVL.

The rearrangement links TRBV4-3 to TRBJ1-1, with D unresolved. V was pared by 1 base and J by 0 bases, with 9 bases between. Germline assignment: CDR1 LGHNA and CDR2 YSLEER. The CDR3 spans 15 residues. As DNA, the CDR3 is TGCGCCAGCAGCCAAGCCCCCATTTTGAACACTGAAGCTTTCTTT. Translation gives CASSQAPILNTEAFF.

The DNA for the CDR3 is TGTGCCAGCAGCTTACGTGCAGGGTGGGGTATCGACGAAAAACTGTTTTTT. Translated: CASSLRAGWGIDEKLFF. The gene calls are TRBV5-4 and TRBJ1-4; perhaps TRBD1 as D (5 bases). Germline CDR1 is SGHNT and CDR2 is YYREEE (reference sequence). Deletions cut 2 bases from V and 8 bases from J, with 22 bases between. The CDR3 consists of 17 residues.

This chain uses TRBV28 with TRBJ1-6; 7 positions match TRBD1. J lost 5 bases, V lost 6 bases, and 7 bases had no gene match. Germline V CDR1 and CDR2: MDHEN, SYDVKM. This CDR3 is 15 amino acids long. The CDR3 reads CASSQTGKNNSPLHF. The CDR3 DNA is TGTGCCAGCAGCCAGACAGGGAAGAATAATTCACCCCTCCACTTT.

The chain uses TRBV25-1 and TRBJ2-2; 8 bases fit TRBD1. J gave up 7 bases and V 3 bases, and 13 bases lay outside the gene matches. The CDR3 has 17 residues. The V gene's germline CDR1 is MGHDK and CDR2 SYGVNS. CDR3 amino acids: CASSETGAGRGIGELFF. DNA of the CDR3: TGTGCCAGCAGTGAGACAGGGGCAGGACGGGGTATCGGGGAGCTGTTTTTT.